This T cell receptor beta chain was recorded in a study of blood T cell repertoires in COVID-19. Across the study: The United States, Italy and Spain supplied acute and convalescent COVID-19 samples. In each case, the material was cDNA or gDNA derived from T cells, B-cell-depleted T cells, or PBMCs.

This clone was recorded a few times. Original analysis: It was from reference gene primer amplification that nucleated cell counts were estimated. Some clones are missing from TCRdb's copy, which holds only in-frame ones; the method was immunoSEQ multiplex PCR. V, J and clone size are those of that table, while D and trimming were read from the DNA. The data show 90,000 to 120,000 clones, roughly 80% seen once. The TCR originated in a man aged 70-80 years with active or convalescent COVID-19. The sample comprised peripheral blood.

The CDR3 loop is CASTGEGASYNEQFF. The CDR3 coding sequence is TGCGCCAGCACCGGTGAGGGGGCCTCATACAATGAGCAGTTCTTC. The chain combines TRBV5-1 with TRBJ2-1; 7 nucleotides agree with TRBD1. The CDR3 has 15 residues. Looked up from germline, CDR1 is SGHRS and CDR2 is YFSETQ. V lost 6 bases, J lost 4 bases, and 10 bases stayed unmatched.